This paragraph reports one T cell receptor (beta chain). One junction end does not reproduce the germline sequence, and a read error may be involved. This entry is derived from a study of blood T cells in healthy people across ages. Sample donors were healthy Caucasian individuals that came from Russia, aged 6 to 90. The germline gives CDR1 SGHVS, CDR2 FQNEAQ. This CDR3 is 15 amino acids long. Combining a sample-barcoded 5' primer with a J-beta primer mix, a second PCR ran for about 6 to 12 cycles. The authors tagged each cDNA molecule using a template-switch adaptor with 12 random nucleotides. TCRdb re-analysed the 5' RACE reads in MiXCR, keeping a single row per CDR3 protein. The sample has hundreds of thousands of distinct CDR3 sequences; 29% are singletons.

The J gene is TRBJ2-5, the V gene TRBV7-8, with 7 bases fitting TRBD1. The clonotype was recovered from a woman older than 75 in good health. Sequenced material: blood. In DNA, the CDR3 is TGTGCCGGCAGCTCCGGGACAGAAGCCGGGGAGACCCAGTACTTC. This codes for CAGSSGTEAGETQYF.